This T cell receptor beta chain is drawn from a study of glioma-infiltrating T cells after dendritic cell vaccination. The study's findings and limits: Complete blood and tumor specimen sets were limited to few patients.

Only in-frame clones appear in the TCRdb table, and some are missing; sequencing was by immunoSEQ multiplex PCR. The sample lists roughly 100,000 clones, 81% seen once, with about 12% in the top ten. This clone appeared a single time. Its target is not known. Sample: blood, taken before dendritic cell vaccination. The clonotype comes from a human donor with glioblastoma.

In DNA form, the CDR3 reads TGTGCCAGCTCTCTCAGGGGGCGAGAAACAGATACGCAGTATTTT. Amino acids: CASSLRGRETDTQYF. The V call is TRBV18, the J call TRBJ2-3; 8 bases line up with TRBD1. The junction had 8 bases not matched to a gene; V was cut back by 6 bases and J by 3 bases. CDR3 size: 15 residues. Germline V CDR1 and CDR2: KGHSH, LQKENI.